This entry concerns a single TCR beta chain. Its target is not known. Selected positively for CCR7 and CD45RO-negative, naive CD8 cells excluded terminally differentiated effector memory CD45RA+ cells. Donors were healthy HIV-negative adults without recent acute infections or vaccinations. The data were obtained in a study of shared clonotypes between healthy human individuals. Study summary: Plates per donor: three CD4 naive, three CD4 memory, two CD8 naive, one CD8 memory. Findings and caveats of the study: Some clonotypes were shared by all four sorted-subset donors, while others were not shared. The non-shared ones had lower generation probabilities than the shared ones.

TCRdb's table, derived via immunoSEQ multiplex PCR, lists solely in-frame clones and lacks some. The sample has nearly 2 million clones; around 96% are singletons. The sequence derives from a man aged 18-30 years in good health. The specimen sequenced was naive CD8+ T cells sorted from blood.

The CDR3 DNA reads TGTGCCAGTAGTATATCAGGGGGCAATCAGCCCCAGCATTTT. It specifies CASSISGGNQPQHF. V usage is TRBV19 and J usage is TRBJ1-5, with TRBD1 as a possible D gene (6 bases). The CDR3 contains 14 residues. From germline, CDR1 is LNHDA and CDR2 SQIVND (reference sequence). The V end lost 2 bases, the J end lost 2 bases, and 7 bases lay between the germline ends.